Listed here is a single T cell receptor beta chain. Its antigen remains unknown. Replicate PCRs run on sorted subsets employed 200 ng DNA, about 27,000 T cell genomes. Profiling relied on immunoSEQ multiplex PCR, and the TCRdb table lists in-frame clones only, not all of them. This sample has hundreds of thousands of clones, with roughly 95% found just once. This specimen comes from a study of shared clonotypes between healthy human individuals. The study's findings and limits: Non-shared clonotypes had lower generation probabilities than clonotypes shared by all four sorted-subset donors.

Positive CCR7 selection of CD45RO-negative cells yielded the naive CD8 cells, and terminally differentiated effector memory CD45RA+ cells were excluded. Donors were healthy HIV-negative adults without recent acute infections or vaccinations. The sequencing input was naive CD8+ T cells sorted from blood. This sequence originates from a woman aged 25 to 39 in good health.

In nucleotides, the CDR3 is TGTGCCAGCAGCTCGGATAGACACACCGGTGGGGAGCAGTACTTC. This gives the protein CASSSDRHTGGEQYF. The rearrangement joins TRBV5-4 to TRBJ2-7, with D unresolved. Looked up from germline, CDR1 is SGHNT and CDR2 is YYREEE (reference sequence). Trimming left V 3 bases short and J 7 bases short, with 20 bases between. CDR3 length: 15 amino acids.